The clone carrying this T cell receptor (beta chain) was counted at least ten times. The antigen remains unidentified. Each CDR3 protein gets one entry after TCRdb re-called the 5' RACE reads with MiXCR. Among approximately 90,000 distinct CDR3 sequences listed, approximately 8.2% were seen once. The data belong to a study of spatial heterogeneity in lung cancer. About the study: Beta-chain sequences consistently outnumbered alpha-chain sequences in detection. In raw reads, more than 8.5 appearances on average were recorded for each unique TCR and UMI combination. Whole-study findings and limits: Detection of ubiquitous tumor TCRs in blood was higher at resection than follow-up.

As for time point: sample taken at primary tumor resection. Whole RNA, which was extracted from tumor, nontumor lung tissue or frozen PBMC, was sequenced without any cell sorting. The donors, 70 or so patients with untreated early-stage non-small cell lung cancer, provided the samples. V was pared by 8 bases and J by 4 bases, with 12 bases between. The CDR3 length is 12 residues. Germline CDR1 reads MNHEY; CDR2 reads SVGEGT. The sequences come from PBMCs, collected at surgery. This receptor was obtained from a male donor with early-stage non-small cell lung cancer. V gene TRBV6-2 or TRBV6-3 combines with J gene TRBJ2-7, with no clear D. This chain's CDR3 is CASVQAGYEQYF. The CDR3 DNA sequence: TGTGCCAGCGTCCAAGCTGGGTACGAGCAGTACTTC.